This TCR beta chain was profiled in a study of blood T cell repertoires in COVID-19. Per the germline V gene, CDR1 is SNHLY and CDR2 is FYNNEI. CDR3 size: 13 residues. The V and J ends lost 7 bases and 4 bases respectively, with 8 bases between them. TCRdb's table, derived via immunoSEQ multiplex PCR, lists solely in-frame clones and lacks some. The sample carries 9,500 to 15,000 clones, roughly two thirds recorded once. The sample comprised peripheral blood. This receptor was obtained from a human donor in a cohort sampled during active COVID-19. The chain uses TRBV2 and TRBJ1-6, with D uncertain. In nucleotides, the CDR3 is TGTGCCAGCACCCGCGAGTATAATTCACCCCTCCACTTT. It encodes CASTREYNSPLHF.